This entry is about one T cell receptor (beta chain). The data derive from a study of blood T cell repertoires in COVID-19. Study-level information: Sites across the United States, Italy and Spain contributed samples from acute and convalescent COVID-19. T cells, B-cell-depleted T cells, or PBMCs provided the cDNA or gDNA that served as material.

This CDR3 is 18 amino acids long. V trimming: 0 bases; J trimming: 4 bases; junction bases outside the gene matches: 11. Germline V CDR1 and CDR2: MGHRA, YSYEKL. Methods used by the authors: The assay estimated nucleated cells by amplifying reference gene primers. Here immunoSEQ multiplex PCR was the method, and the copy in TCRdb shows in-frame clones only, minus some. The V and J calls and clone size are taken from that table; D and trimming were inferred from the DNA. The sample includes over 200,000 clones, about 90% of them seen just once. Sequenced material: peripheral blood. This sequence was found in a man aged 40-49 years with active or convalescent COVID-19. The chain couples TRBV4-1 to TRBJ2-1; 8 bases align to TRBD2. CDR3 sequence (DNA): TGCGCCAGCAGCCAAGATTCCCCCCAAACGGGAGGGTACAATGAGCAGTTCTTC. It codes for CASSQDSPQTGGYNEQFF.